The sample holds a few counts of the clone carrying this T cell receptor beta chain. The time point here: blood at routine non-recurrence follow-up after resection. The sample belongs to a study of spatial heterogeneity in lung cancer. The wider study: Roughly 2 years after resection was the median timing of the follow-up PBMC samples, which were sequenced when available.

Germline assignment: CDR1 KGHSH and CDR2 LQKENI. V shed 2 bases and J shed 1 base, with 6 bases lying between them. This CDR3 is built from 13 residues. TCRdb recomputed calls from the 5' RACE reads with MiXCR, one row per CDR3 protein. The sample has about 94,000 distinct CDR3 sequences, 15% to 20% seen once. The rearrangement uses TRBV18 and TRBJ2-7; D assignment may be TRBD1 or TRBD2 (5 bases each). This TCR was recovered from a male donor with early-stage non-small cell lung cancer. Sample: PBMCs, taken at follow-up. For the CDR3, the DNA is TGTGCCAGCTCACCAGGGGGATCCTACGAGCAGTACGTC. Protein product: CASSPGGSYEQYV.